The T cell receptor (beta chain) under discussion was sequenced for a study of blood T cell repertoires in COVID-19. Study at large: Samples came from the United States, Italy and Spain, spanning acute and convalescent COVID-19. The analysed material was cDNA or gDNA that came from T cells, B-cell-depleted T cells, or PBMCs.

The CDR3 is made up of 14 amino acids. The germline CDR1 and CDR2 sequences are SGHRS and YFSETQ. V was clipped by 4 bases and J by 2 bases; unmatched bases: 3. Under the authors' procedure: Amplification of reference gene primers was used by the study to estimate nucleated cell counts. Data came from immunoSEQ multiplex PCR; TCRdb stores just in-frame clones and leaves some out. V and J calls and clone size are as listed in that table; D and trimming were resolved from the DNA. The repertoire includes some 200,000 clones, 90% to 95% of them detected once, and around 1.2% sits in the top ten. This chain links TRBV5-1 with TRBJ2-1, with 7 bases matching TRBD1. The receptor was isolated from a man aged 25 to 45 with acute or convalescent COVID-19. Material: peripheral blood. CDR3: CASSLGQTYNEQFF. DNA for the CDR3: TGCGCCAGCAGCCTGGGACAGACCTACAATGAGCAGTTCTTC.